The table lists the clone carrying this T cell receptor (beta chain) with many counts. The V and J ends lost 3 bases and 5 bases respectively, with 11 bases between them. CDR1 ENHRY and CDR2 SYGVKD come from the germline V gene. CDR3 length equals 14 residues. During its preparation, the TCRbeta library received unique molecular identifiers. Each CDR3 protein gets one entry after TCRdb re-called the PCR reads with MiXCR. The table has more than 550,000 distinct CDR3 sequences, roughly a tenth seen once; the top ten hold 3.5% to 5%. This entry belongs to a study of T-cell reconstitution after alpha-beta-depleted transplantation in children.

The clonotype originates from a human donor who donated a stem cell graft to a child with acute myeloid leukemia. The chain couples TRBV10-3 to TRBJ2-1, with D tentatively TRBD1 or TRBD2 (5 bases each). The sequences come from PBMCs from the stem cell graft donor, collected from the stem cell graft. CDR3 coding DNA: TGTGCCATCAGTGAAGGGACCATTAACAATGAGCAGTTCTTC. It codes for CAISEGTINNEQFF.